The 10 T cell receptor beta chains below were found in one sample sequenced in a study of radiation and T cells in renal cell carcinoma. Time point denoted: blood 2 weeks post-SBRT. Treatment: 15 Gy SBRT to primary tumor, nephrectomy 4 weeks later. Assay used: immunoSEQ multiplex PCR; TCRdb lists only in-frame clones, some missing. In the table there are about 150,000 clones, 80% to 90% of which are singletons. This sample comprised blood, obtained from a patient whose treatment included radiotherapy and nephrectomy. These receptor sequences come from a woman aged 50 to 60 with renal cell carcinoma.

The rearrangement uses TRBV10-3 and TRBJ2-5; D is uncertain. V was shortened by 0 bases and J by 6 bases, with 8 bases between the two germline ends. Germline V gene data show CDR1 as ENHRY and CDR2 as SYGVKD. The length of the CDR3 is 13 residues. The CDR3 loop is CAISESNAKTQYF. For the CDR3, the DNA is TGTGCCATCAGTGAGTCGAACGCGAAGACCCAGTACTTC.

The J gene is TRBJ1-4, the V gene TRBV7-2, with 10 bases aligning to TRBD1. This CDR3 is 16 amino acids long. J gave up 8 bases and V 1 base, and 7 bases lay outside the gene matches. From germline, CDR1 is SGHTA and CDR2 FQGNSA. The CDR3 loop is CASSLVGTGVNEKLFF. In DNA form, the CDR3 reads TGTGCCAGCAGCTTAGTGGGGACAGGGGTGAACGAAAAACTGTTTTTT.

The V call is TRBV30, the J call TRBJ2-1; TRBD2 aligns across 16 bases. The CDR3 runs 14 residues. V trimming: 7 bases; J trimming: 10 bases; junction bases outside the gene matches: 7. Germline CDR1 reads GTSNPN; CDR2 reads SVGIG (reference sequence). Here the CDR3 reads CASGLAGGPGEQFF. The CDR3 DNA reads TGTGCCTCGGGACTAGCGGGGGGGCCAGGGGAGCAGTTCTTC. The entire variable domain, with the rest obtained from reference TRBV30 and TRBJ2-1, is as follows: SQTIHQWPATLVQPVGSPLSLECTVEGTSNPNLYWYRQAAGRGLQLLFYSVGIGQISSEVPQNLSASRPQDRQFILSSKKLLLSDSGFYLCASGLAGGPGEQFFGPGTRLTVL.

This sequence joins TRBV6-5 and TRBJ2-1, with a tentative D call TRBD2 (6 bases). Looked up from germline, CDR1 is MNHEY and CDR2 is SVGAGI. With 8 bases removed from V and 10 bases from J, the gap between germline ends came to 18 bases. This CDR3 has 13 residues. The CDR3 DNA reads as TGTGCCAGCCGACGGGGGATTTCTGGAGAGCAGTTCTTC. It codes for CASRRGISGEQFF.

The chain couples TRBV9 to TRBJ2-7; either TRBD1 or TRBD2 may supply D (6 bases each). V was clipped by 0 bases and J by 2 bases, with 12 bases between them. The germline gives CDR1 SGDLS, CDR2 YYNGEE. The CDR3 consists of 15 residues. CDR3 DNA: TGTGCCAGCAGCGTAGCTACCGGGGGCCCCTACGAGCAGTACTTC. Its protein product is CASSVATGGPYEQYF.

J is TRBJ1-1 and V is TRBV18; D perhaps matches TRBD1 (6 bases). Germline CDR1 and CDR2: KGHSH and LQKENI. There are 13 residues in the CDR3. Trimming took off 5 bases at V and 3 bases at J, with 10 bases between the two ends. CDR3 sequence reads: CASSWGPDTEAFF. As DNA, the CDR3 is TGTGCCAGCTCATGGGGGCCTGACACTGAAGCTTTCTTT.

This chain joins TRBV19 and TRBJ2-3, with D perhaps matching TRBD2 (5 bases). The CDR3 runs 13 residues. The ends were cut back, 4 bases at V and 5 bases at J, with 10 bases in the middle. Germline-derived CDR1 and CDR2 are LNHDA and SQIVND (reference sequence). CDR3 sequence: CASSSWTGDTQYF. DNA for the CDR3: TGTGCCAGTAGTAGCTGGACTGGAGATACGCAGTATTTT.

The V call is TRBV2, the J call TRBJ2-1; D might be TRBD1 or TRBD2, each matching 5 bases. The V end lost 3 bases, the J end lost 16 bases, and 13 bases lay between the germline ends. This CDR3 spans 11 amino acids. Germline V gene data show CDR1 as SNHLY and CDR2 as FYNNEI. CDR3 DNA: TGTGCCAGCAGTGAGGGGACGGTAGGATTCTTC. It yields the protein CASSEGTVGFF.

This chain uses TRBV19 with TRBJ2-3; D is possibly TRBD2 (6 bases). V lost 5 bases, J lost 5 bases, and 17 bases lay in between. This CDR3 has 15 residues. Germline V gene lookup returns CDR1 LNHDA and CDR2 SQIVND (reference sequence). This chain's CDR3 is CASSESGTHGDTQYF. DNA for the CDR3: TGTGCCAGTAGTGAGTCCGGGACTCATGGAGATACGCAGTATTTT.

This chain uses TRBV6-1 with TRBJ1-5; D unresolved. Trimming took off 7 bases at V and 0 bases at J, with 13 bases between the two ends. Looked up from germline, CDR1 is MNHNS and CDR2 is SASEGT. CDR3 length: 15 amino acids. CDR3 sequence (DNA): TGTGCCAGCATTGGAGAGACACTTAGCAATCAGCCCCAGCATTTT. It is translated as CASIGETLSNQPQHF.